Below, one T cell receptor beta chain is given with its context. Its antigen is still unknown. The record has no base qualities; no much larger clone is one base away. The record originates from a study of shared clonotypes between healthy human individuals (dated by TCRdb to 2018 to 2020). Broadly, across the study: A couple of women and a few men aged 18 to 49 years were included in the cohort. Per donor, three plates each were used for CD4 naive and CD4 memory, two for CD8 naive, and one for CD8 memory. Blood TCR repertoires of several healthy adults were deeply sequenced to estimate repertoire size and the extent of clonotype sharing between individuals. To increase sequencing depth and limit assay-specific biases, different laboratories used diverse techniques to prepare libraries and sequence TCR repertoires. Per donor, leukapheresis produced somewhere between about 0.85 and 8.9 billion PBMCs. Summary of the overall study and its limitations: Naive subsets generally had larger estimated clonotype richness than memory subsets did. Sampling was restricted to blood, and TCR repertoires in tissue are likely to differ from TCR repertoires in blood. Because the study included only a small number of donors, the genetic and exposure-history diversity represented was limited. Rarefaction of sorted-subset datasets indicated incomplete sequencing despite the large sequencing depth. Based on pairwise subsampling, the degree of clonotype sharing among donors was expected to be affected by sequencing depth. Roughly 5% of naive CD4, approximately 3.7% of naive CD8, 2.3% of memory CD4, and around 0.42% of memory CD8 clonotypes were shared across several donors. Higher generation probabilities were observed for clonotypes shared by all four sorted-subset donors than for non-shared clonotypes.

The donors were healthy, HIV-negative adults who had no recently reported acute infections or vaccinations. Every donor was a Caucasian adult residing in Nashville, Tennessee, USA. CD4+ T cells were enriched through magnetic negative selection, after which naive cells were positively selected on CD45RA and the remaining negative fraction served as the memory subset. After blood collection by leukapheresis, PBMCs were isolated using Ficoll-Histopaque density gradient centrifugation and then cryopreserved in the vapor phase of liquid nitrogen. Analytical flow cytometry was used to check the purity and quantity of every magnetically sorted T cell population. Genomic DNA was isolated from each sorted fraction and quantified by UV absorbance on a Nanodrop 2000c. CDR1 is given as MNHNY and CDR2 as SVGAGI, both from the germline V gene (reference sequence). The CDR3 measures 13 amino acids from cysteine to phenylalanine. Only the CDR3 DNA stays, 39 bases, in frame from base 1. V is cut by 5 bases and J by 7 bases, and the space between the germline ends is 15 bases.

TCR CDR3 regions were amplified from genomic DNA by multiplex PCR using the deep immunoSEQ assay. Extracted genomic DNA from each cell subset was spread evenly across all wells of several immunoSEQ 96-well plates, with each plate serving as a replicate. For sorted subsets, approximately 200 ng of genomic DNA, equivalent to 25,000 to 30,000 T cell genomes, went into each replicate PCR. The purified libraries were quantified using a Qubit 3.0 fluorometer, sized with a Bioanalyzer 2100, and then quantified again using the KAPA Library Quantification kit. Each immunoSEQ 96-well plate was sequenced on its own single-read 150-cycle Illumina NextSeq 550 flow cell. As for how the authors treated the data: The immunoSEQ output contained only junctional sequences without quality scores, so filtering could not match that applied to full-length reads. Sequences were annotated with PyIR, a Python wrapper for IgBLAST v1.9, and V/J genes and CDR3 were assigned using IMGT germline references. Reads were filtered out if the reads had weak V/J assignments (E-value above 1e-6), no CDR3, stop codons, out-of-frame junctions, or ambiguous translated residues. V3J clonotypes were defined by identical inferred V gene, J gene, and CDR3 amino acid sequence. Percentage overlap between repertoires was computed as shared unique clonotypes divided by the size of the smaller repertoire. Three approaches were used to assess repertoire richness: RTK rarefaction, the Chao1 estimator, and Recon v2.1 estimates of unobserved clonotypes. OLGA was used to compute generation probabilities for all TCRbeta clonotypes that the gDNA method yielded from a handful of donors. TCRdb carries this immuneACCESS record with in-frame sequences only. Its versions omit some clonotypes, under half of them owing to an unresolved V gene in the studies checked, with the rest unexplained. V, J and clone size derive from that table, while D and trimming were established from the DNA sequence. The sample yields more than 400,000 clones; roughly 95% were counted once. The ten largest clonotypes hold around 0.066% of the sample.

This TCR was sampled from a woman in her thirties in good health. The sample taken for sequencing was naive CD4+ T cells sorted from blood. In the paper's terms, the cell subset or site label means: CD45RA+ positively selected. The chain couples TRBV6-6 to TRBJ2-7; TRBD1 is perhaps the D gene, given 6 matching bases. The CDR3 is CASSRTVSGEQYF. Here is the DNA: TGTGCCAGCAGTAGGACAGTGTCTGGGGAGCAGTACTTC.